This T cell receptor (beta chain) was recovered during a study of T cell responses to AZD1222 COVID-19 vaccine. Background on the study: Second doses at about 4 or about 12 weeks were pooled.

With 5 bases removed from V and 5 bases from J, the gap between germline ends came to 13 bases. CDR1 is SGHNT and CDR2 is YYREEE in the germline V gene (reference sequence). The CDR3 consists of 14 residues. Study observations and caveats: At baseline, seropositivity was found in only a handful of AZD1222 recipients. Repertoire sampling occurred only after the peak T cell response. Clonal diversity was possibly underestimated, and the donors were mostly white British, with more females.

The protocol was immunoSEQ multiplex PCR, while the TCRdb copy is restricted to in-frame clones and leaves out a portion. The table has around 77,000 clones, more than 75% seen once. To note about this clone: No antigen is known for it.

This clonotype originated in an adult in good health. The chain has TRBV5-4 and TRBJ1-4; weak D call: TRBD1 (6 bases). The sequencing here drew on peripheral blood, taken on day 0 of AZD1222 vaccination. The CDR3 region has the DNA TGTGCCAGCAGTAAGTCAGGGGCGAATGAAAAACTGTTTTTT. It specifies CASSKSGANEKLFF.